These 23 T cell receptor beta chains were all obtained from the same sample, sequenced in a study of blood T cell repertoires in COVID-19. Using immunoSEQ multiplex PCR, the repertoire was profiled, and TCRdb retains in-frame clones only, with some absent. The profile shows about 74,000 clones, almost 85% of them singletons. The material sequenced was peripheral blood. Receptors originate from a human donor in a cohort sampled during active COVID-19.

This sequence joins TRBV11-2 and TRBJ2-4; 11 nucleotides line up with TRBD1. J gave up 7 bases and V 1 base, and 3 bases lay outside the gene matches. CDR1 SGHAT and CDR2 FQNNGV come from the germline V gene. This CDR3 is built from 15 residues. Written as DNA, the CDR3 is TGTGCCAGCAGCTTAGGGACAGGGGGCGCGAACATTCAGTACTTC. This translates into CASSLGTGGANIQYF.

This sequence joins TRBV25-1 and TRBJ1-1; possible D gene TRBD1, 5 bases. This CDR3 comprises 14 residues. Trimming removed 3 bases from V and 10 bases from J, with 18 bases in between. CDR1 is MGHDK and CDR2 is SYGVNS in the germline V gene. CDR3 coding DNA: TGTGCCAGCAGTGATTATGGGCCAGGGTTAGGAGCTTTCTTT. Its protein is CASSDYGPGLGAFF.

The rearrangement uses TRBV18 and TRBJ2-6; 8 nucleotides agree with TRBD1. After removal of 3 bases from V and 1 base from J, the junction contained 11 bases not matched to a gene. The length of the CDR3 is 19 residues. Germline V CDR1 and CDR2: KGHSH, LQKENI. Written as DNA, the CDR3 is TGTGCCAGCTCACCCCAGACAGGGGCCTTGAGATCTGGGGCCAACGTCCTGACTTTC. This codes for CASSPQTGALRSGANVLTF.

The CDR3 sequence is CASSFTGRGENQPQHF. In nucleotides, the CDR3 is TGTGCCAGCAGCTTTACAGGTCGGGGGGAGAATCAGCCCCAGCATTTT. The chain is built from TRBV3-1 (or the pseudogene TRBV3-2) and TRBJ1-5, with a tentative D call TRBD1 (5 bases). This CDR3 region has 16 residues. The V end lost 5 bases, the J end lost 4 bases, and 18 bases lay between the germline ends. Germline V gene sequence: CDR1 LGHDT, CDR2 YNNKEL (reference sequence).

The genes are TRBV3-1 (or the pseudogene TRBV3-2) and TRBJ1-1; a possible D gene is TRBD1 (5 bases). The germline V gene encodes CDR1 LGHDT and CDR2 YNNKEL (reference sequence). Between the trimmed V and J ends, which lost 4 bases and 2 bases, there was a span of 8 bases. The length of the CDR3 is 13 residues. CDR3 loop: CASSPGPNTEAFF. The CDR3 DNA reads TGTGCCAGCAGCCCAGGGCCCAACACTGAAGCTTTCTTT.

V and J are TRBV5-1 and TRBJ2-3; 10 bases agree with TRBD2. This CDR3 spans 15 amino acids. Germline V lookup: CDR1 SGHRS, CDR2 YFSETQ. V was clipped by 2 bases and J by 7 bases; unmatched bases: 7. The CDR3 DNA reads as TGCGCCAGCAGCTTCTCTAGCGGGGGTAAAAATACGCAGTATTTT. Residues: CASSFSSGGKNTQYF.

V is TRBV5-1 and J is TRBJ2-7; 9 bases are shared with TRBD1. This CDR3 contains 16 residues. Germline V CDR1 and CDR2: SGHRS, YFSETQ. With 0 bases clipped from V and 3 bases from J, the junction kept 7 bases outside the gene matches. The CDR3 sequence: CASSLVRTGDYYEQYF. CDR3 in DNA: TGCGCCAGCAGCTTGGTGAGGACAGGGGATTACTACGAGCAGTACTTC.

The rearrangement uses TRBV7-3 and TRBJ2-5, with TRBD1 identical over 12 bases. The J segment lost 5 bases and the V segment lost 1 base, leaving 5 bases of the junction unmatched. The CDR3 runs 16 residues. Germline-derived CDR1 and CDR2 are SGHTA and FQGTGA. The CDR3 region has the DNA TGTGCCAGCAGCTTAAAGGGGACAGGGGGCAGGGAGACCCAGTACTTC. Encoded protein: CASSLKGTGGRETQYF.

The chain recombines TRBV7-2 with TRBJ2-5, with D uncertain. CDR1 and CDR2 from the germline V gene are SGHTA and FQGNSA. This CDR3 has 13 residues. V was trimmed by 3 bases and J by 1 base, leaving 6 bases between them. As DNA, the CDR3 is TGTGCCAGCAGCTTTTCGAGCCAAGAGACCCAGTACTTC. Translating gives CASSFSSQETQYF. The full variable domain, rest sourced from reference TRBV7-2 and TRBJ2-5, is GAGVSQSPSNKVTEKGKDVELRCDPISGHTALYWYRQSLGQGLEFLIYFQGNSAPDKSGLPSDRFSAERTGGSVSTLTIQRTQQEDSAVYLCASSFSSQETQYFGPGTRLLVL.

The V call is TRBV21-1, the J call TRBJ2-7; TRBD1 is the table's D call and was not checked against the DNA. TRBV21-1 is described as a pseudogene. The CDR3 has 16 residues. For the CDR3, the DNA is TGTGCCAGCAGCAGACCAAGTTCGCAGGGGGGCTACGAGCAGTACTTC. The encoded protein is CASSRPSSQGGYEQYF.

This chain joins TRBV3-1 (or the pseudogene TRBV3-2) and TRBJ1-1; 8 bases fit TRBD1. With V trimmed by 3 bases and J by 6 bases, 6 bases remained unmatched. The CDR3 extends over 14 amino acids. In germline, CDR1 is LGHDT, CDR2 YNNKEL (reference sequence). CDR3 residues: CASSHPDRGAEAFF. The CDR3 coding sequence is TGTGCCAGCAGCCACCCCGACAGGGGAGCTGAAGCTTTCTTT.

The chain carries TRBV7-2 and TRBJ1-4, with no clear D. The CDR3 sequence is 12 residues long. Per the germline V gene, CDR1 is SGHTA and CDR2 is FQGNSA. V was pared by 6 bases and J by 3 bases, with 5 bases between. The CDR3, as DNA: TGTGCCAGCAGTTCGTCTAATGAAAAACTGTTTTTT. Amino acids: CASSSSNEKLFF. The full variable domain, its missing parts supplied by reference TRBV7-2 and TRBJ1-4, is GAGVSQSPSNKVTEKGKDVELRCDPISGHTALYWYRQSLGQGLEFLIYFQGNSAPDKSGLPSDRFSAERTGGSVSTLTIQRTQQEDSAVYLCASSSSNEKLFFGSGTQLSVL.

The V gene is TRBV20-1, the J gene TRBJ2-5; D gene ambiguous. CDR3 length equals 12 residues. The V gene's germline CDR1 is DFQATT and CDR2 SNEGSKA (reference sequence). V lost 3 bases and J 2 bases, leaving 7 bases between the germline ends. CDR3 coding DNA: TGCAGTGCTAGTCTATTACAAGAGACCCAGTACTTC. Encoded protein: CSASLLQETQYF.

As DNA, the CDR3 is TGTGCCAGCAGCCCAATTAGCGGGGGCACAGATACGCAGTATTTT. This codes for CASSPISGGTDTQYF. This rearrangement joins TRBV6-2 or TRBV6-3 to TRBJ2-3; 8 nucleotides align to TRBD2. CDR1 MNHEY and CDR2 SVGEGT come from the germline V gene. This CDR3 is built from 15 residues. Losses at the gene ends were 6 bases for V and 1 base for J; bases not matched to a gene: 6.

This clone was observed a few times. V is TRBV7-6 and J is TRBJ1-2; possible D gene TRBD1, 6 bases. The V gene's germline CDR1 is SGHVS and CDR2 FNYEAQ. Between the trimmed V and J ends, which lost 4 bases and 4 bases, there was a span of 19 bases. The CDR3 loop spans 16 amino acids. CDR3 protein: CASSSTKGEGSYGYTF. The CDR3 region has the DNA TGTGCCAGCAGCTCGACGAAGGGGGAGGGTAGCTATGGCTACACCTTC.

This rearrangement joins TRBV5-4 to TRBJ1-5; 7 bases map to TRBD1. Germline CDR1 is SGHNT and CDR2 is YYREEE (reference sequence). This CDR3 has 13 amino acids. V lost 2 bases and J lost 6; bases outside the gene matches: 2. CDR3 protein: CASSLQGSQPQHF. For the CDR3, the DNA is TGTGCCAGCAGCTTACAGGGGTCTCAGCCCCAGCATTTT.

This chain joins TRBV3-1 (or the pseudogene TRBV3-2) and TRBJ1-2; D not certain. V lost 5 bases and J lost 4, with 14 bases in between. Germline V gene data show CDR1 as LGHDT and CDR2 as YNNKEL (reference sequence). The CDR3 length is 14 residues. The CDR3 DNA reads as TGTGCCAGCAGCGGCGGGTTTGATTCCTATGGCTACACCTTC. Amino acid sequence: CASSGGFDSYGYTF.

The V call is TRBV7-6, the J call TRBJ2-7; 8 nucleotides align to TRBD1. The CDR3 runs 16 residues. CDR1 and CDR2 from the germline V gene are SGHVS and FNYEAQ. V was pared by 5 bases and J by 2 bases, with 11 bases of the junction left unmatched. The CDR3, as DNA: TGTGCCAGCAGCCAAGGACAGGGTATTAGGCCCTACGAGCAGTACTTC. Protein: CASSQGQGIRPYEQYF.

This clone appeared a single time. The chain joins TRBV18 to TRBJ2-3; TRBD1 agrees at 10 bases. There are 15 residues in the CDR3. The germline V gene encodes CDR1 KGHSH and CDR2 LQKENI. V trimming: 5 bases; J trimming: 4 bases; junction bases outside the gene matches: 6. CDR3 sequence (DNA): TGTGCCAGCTCAGCAAAGACAGGGGGCGCAGATACGCAGTATTTT. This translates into CASSAKTGGADTQYF.

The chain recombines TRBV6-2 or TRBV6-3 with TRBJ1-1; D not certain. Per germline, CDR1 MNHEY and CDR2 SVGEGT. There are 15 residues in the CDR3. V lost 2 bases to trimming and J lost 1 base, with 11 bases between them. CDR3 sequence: CASSYPGGENTEAFF. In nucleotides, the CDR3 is TGTGCCAGCAGTTACCCCGGCGGGGAGAACACTGAAGCTTTCTTT.

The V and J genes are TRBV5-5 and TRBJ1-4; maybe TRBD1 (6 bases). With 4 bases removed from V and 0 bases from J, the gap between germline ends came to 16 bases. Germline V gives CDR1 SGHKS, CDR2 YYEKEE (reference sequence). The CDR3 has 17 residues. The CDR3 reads CASSRGQGSSTNEKLFF. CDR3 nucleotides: TGTGCCAGCAGCAGGGGCCAGGGGAGCTCAACTAATGAAAAACTGTTTTTT.

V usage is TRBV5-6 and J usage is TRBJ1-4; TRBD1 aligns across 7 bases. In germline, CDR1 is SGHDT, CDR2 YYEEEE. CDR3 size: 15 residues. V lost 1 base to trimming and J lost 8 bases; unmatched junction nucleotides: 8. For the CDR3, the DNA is TGTGCCAGCAGCTTGAAGGCAGGGGGAGGCGAAAAACTGTTTTTT. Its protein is CASSLKAGGGEKLFF.

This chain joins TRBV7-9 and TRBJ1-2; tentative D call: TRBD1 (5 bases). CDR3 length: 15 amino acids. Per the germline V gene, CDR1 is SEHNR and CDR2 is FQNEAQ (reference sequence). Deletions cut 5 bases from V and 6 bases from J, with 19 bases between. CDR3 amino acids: CASSVQGGSQNGYTF. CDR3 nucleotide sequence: TGTGCCAGCAGCGTCCAGGGAGGGTCCCAGAATGGCTACACCTTC.